This T cell receptor (beta chain) was captured in a study of blood T cell repertoires in COVID-19. Across the study: Both acute and convalescent COVID-19 samples were obtained from the United States, Italy and Spain.

How the authors handled the data: Estimation of nucleated cell counts was performed using reference gene primer amplification. Sequenced by immunoSEQ multiplex PCR; TCRdb stores in-frame clones only, minus some. That table furnishes V, J and clone size, whereas the DNA furnished D and trimming. This table holds 18,000 or so clones, approximately 90% found once. This CDR3 has 13 amino acids. The V gene end was trimmed by 3 bases and the J gene end by 5 bases; junction bases not matched to a gene: 2. V gene TRBV12-3 or TRBV12-4 combines with J gene TRBJ2-5; 8 bases fit TRBD1. Sequencing used peripheral blood. This clonotype was sampled from a man aged 40-55 years with active COVID-19. CDR3 residues: CASSFNRGETQYF. CDR3 coding DNA: TGTGCCAGCAGTTTTAACAGGGGGGAGACCCAGTACTTC.